The 15 T cell receptor beta chains given below trace back to one sample, sequenced in a study of OX40 agonist ivuxolimab in advanced cancers. The assay was immunoSEQ multiplex PCR, and TCRdb's table has in-frame clones only and misses some. The repertoire includes some 70,000 clones, around 90% of them detected once, and roughly 1% sits in the top ten. This specimen consisted of CD4+ or CD8+ T cells sorted from blood, obtained in a trial of the OX40 agonist ivuxolimab. Receptor source: an adult with an advanced solid tumor such as melanoma, head and neck, liver or kidney cancer.

V gene TRBV7-9 combines with J gene TRBJ1-2, with D tentatively TRBD1 (5 bases). The V and J ends lost 3 bases and 4 bases respectively, with 12 bases between them. This CDR3 has 14 residues. Germline lookup yields CDR1 SEHNR and CDR2 FQNEAQ (reference sequence). In DNA form, the CDR3 reads TGTGCCAGCAGCTTGACGCAGGGTACCTATGGCTACACCTTC. Translated: CASSLTQGTYGYTF.

The count of this clone is one. The chain joins TRBV6-5 to TRBJ1-1; maybe TRBD1 (6 bases). This CDR3 has 15 residues. Germline CDR1 is MNHEY and CDR2 is SVGAGI. The V and J ends lost 7 bases and 2 bases respectively, with 17 bases between them. The CDR3 loop reads CASTYGGGINTEAFF. CDR3 DNA: TGTGCCAGCACCTACGGGGGGGGCATAAACACTGAAGCTTTCTTT.

V is TRBV20-1 and J is TRBJ1-1; D unclear. The germline V gene encodes CDR1 DFQATT and CDR2 SNEGSKA (reference sequence). The CDR3 consists of 11 residues. The V and J ends lost 2 bases and 6 bases respectively, with 7 bases between them. The CDR3 DNA reads as TGCAGTGCTAGAATCAGTTCTGAAGCTTTCTTT. Translated, it gives CSARISSEAFF.

This chain connects TRBV11-1 to TRBJ2-7; 12 bases line up with TRBD2. The CDR3 spans 15 residues. V was clipped by 5 bases and J by 0 bases; unmatched bases: 2. Per the germline V gene, CDR1 is SGHAT and CDR2 is FQDESV (reference sequence). This CDR3 is CASSQTSGSSYEQYF. The DNA for the CDR3 is TGTGCCAGCAGCCAGACTAGCGGGAGCTCCTACGAGCAGTACTTC. Full variable domain (rest looked up from reference TRBV11-1 and TRBJ2-7): EAEVAQSPRYKITEKSQAVAFWCDPISGHATLYWYRQILGQGPELLVQFQDESVVDDSQLPKDRFSAERLKGVDSTLKIQPAELGDSAMYLCASSQTSGSSYEQYFGPGTRLTVT.

The chain's CDR3 is CASSLYRGSTGELFF. CDR3 bases: TGTGCCAGCAGCTTATACAGGGGTTCCACCGGGGAGCTGTTTTTT. The V gene is TRBV11-3, the J gene TRBJ2-2, with 7 bases that match TRBD1. Germline V gene data show CDR1 as SGHNT and CDR2 as YENEEA. The J segment lost 4 bases and the V segment lost 2 bases, leaving 4 bases of the junction unmatched. The CDR3 has 15 residues.

The chain is built from TRBV10-2 and TRBJ1-6, with unresolved D. Germline values: CDR1 WSHSY, CDR2 SAAADI. CDR3 length: 13 amino acids. V was pared by 3 bases and J by 10 bases, with 10 bases between. CDR3 nucleotides: TGCGCCAGCAGTGAATTAGACGAGTCACCCCTCCACTTT. It yields the protein CASSELDESPLHF.

The chain couples TRBV7-2 to TRBJ2-5; 12 nucleotides agree with TRBD2. CDR1 and CDR2 from the germline V gene are SGHTA and FQGNSA. The length of the CDR3 is 15 residues. V was pared by 2 bases and J by 6 bases, with 4 bases of the junction left unmatched. CDR3 loop: CASSLLAGGPKTQYF. In DNA, the CDR3 is TGTGCCAGCAGCTTACTAGCGGGGGGGCCCAAGACCCAGTACTTC.

Here the CDR3 DNA reads TGTGCCTGGAGTAGCCAGGGGGCAGGCGGCTACACCTTC. This encodes CAWSSQGAGGYTF. This chain links TRBV30 with TRBJ1-2; 8 bases align to TRBD1. The CDR3 runs 13 residues. Germline V gene sequence: CDR1 GTSNPN, CDR2 SVGIG (reference sequence). Losses at the gene ends were 2 bases for V and 8 bases for J; bases not matched to a gene: 7. Full variable domain (rest looked up from reference TRBV30 and TRBJ1-2): SQTIHQWPATLVQPVGSPLSLECTVEGTSNPNLYWYRQAAGRGLQLLFYSVGIGQISSEVPQNLSASRPQDRQFILSSKKLLLSDSGFYLCAWSSQGAGGYTFGSGTRLTVV.

The chain joins TRBV5-5 to TRBJ1-4; the D is unclear. This CDR3 is built from 13 residues. The V and J ends lost 3 bases and 8 bases respectively, with 11 bases between them. Germline values: CDR1 SGHKS, CDR2 YYEKEE (reference sequence). CDR3 coding DNA: TGTGCCAGCAGCTCCGGCGAGGGAGAAAAACTGTTTTTT. Its translation: CASSSGEGEKLFF.

J is TRBJ2-3 and V is TRBV7-9; 9 nucleotides match TRBD2. V gave up 10 bases and J gave up 6 bases; unmatched junction bases: 14. The V gene's germline CDR1 is SEHNR and CDR2 FQNEAQ (reference sequence). The CDR3 runs 15 residues. The CDR3 region is CATLPLAGFADTQYF. DNA for the CDR3: TGTGCCACCTTACCTCTAGCGGGATTCGCTGATACGCAGTATTTT.

The V gene is TRBV19, the J gene TRBJ1-4, with D perhaps matching TRBD1 (6 bases). Germline CDR1 reads LNHDA; CDR2 reads SQIVND (reference sequence). CDR3 length: 12 amino acids. This CDR3 is CATRGTHEKLFF. CDR3 nucleotides: TGTGCAACCCGCGGGACACATGAAAAACTGTTTTTT.

The genes are TRBV7-3 and TRBJ1-2; D perhaps matches TRBD1 (6 bases). V lost 1 base to trimming and J lost 3 bases, with 15 bases between them. The CDR3 has 16 amino acids. In germline, CDR1 is SGHTA, CDR2 FQGTGA. The CDR3 DNA is TGTGCCAGCAGCTTAATAGCGGGGGGCAAGGACTATGGCTACACCTTC. This codes for CASSLIAGGKDYGYTF.

The chain joins TRBV5-1 to TRBJ1-2; perhaps TRBD1 as D (5 bases). There are 13 residues in the CDR3. Germline lookup yields CDR1 SGHRS and CDR2 YFSETQ. Deletions cut 2 bases from V and 2 bases from J, with 7 bases between. CDR3 bases: TGCGCCAGCAGCTTAGAGGGGAACTATGGCTACACCTTC. This codes for CASSLEGNYGYTF.

In nucleotides, the CDR3 is TGTGCCAGCAGCTACGGGACGGTTTCGAGTGGCGAGCAGTACTTC. Protein: CASSYGTVSSGEQYF. The chain has TRBV13 and TRBJ2-7; the D call may be TRBD1 or TRBD2 (5 bases each). V lost 4 bases and J 6 bases, leaving 19 bases between the germline ends. The V gene's germline CDR1 is PRHDT and CDR2 FYEKMQ (reference sequence). This CDR3 is built from 15 residues. Combining the CDR3 with reference TRBV13 and TRBJ2-7 gives the whole variable domain AAGVIQSPRHLIKEKRETATLKCYPIPRHDTVYWYQQGPGQDPQFLISFYEKMQSDKGSIPDRFSAQQFSDYHSELNMSSLELGDSALYFCASSYGTVSSGEQYFGPGTRLTVT.

The chain combines TRBV6-6 with TRBJ1-1, with 7 bases aligning to TRBD1. Trimming removed 10 bases from V and 4 bases from J; junction bases left unmatched: 6. Germline CDR1 and CDR2: MNHNY and SVGAGI (reference sequence). This CDR3 has 12 amino acids. The DNA for the CDR3 is TGTGCCATCCAGGGGGGTGGCACTGAAGCTTTCTTT. This sequence encodes CAIQGGGTEAFF.